This TCR beta chain was captured in a study of OX40 agonist ivuxolimab in advanced cancers. Study in general: Dose-escalation patients' cancers were hepatocellular carcinoma, melanoma, renal cell or head and neck cancer. At 82.7% male, the cohort had a mean age of approximately 60 years, ranging from about 23 to 79.

There are 15 residues in the CDR3. The trim removed 3 bases at V and 4 bases at J, leaving 8 bases unmatched. CDR1 and CDR2 from the germline V gene are SEHNR and FQNEAQ (reference sequence). Overall study results and limits: Expanded peripheral T-cell antigen specificity went undetermined.

This table comes from immunoSEQ multiplex PCR, and its TCRdb copy is limited to in-frame clones, with some not included. Among 70,000 to 95,000 clones listed, around 84% were seen once. Blood sampling took place at baseline, cycle 4 day 1, and cycle 7 day 1. This clone appeared a single time. No antigen is known for it. The source material was CD4+ or CD8+ T cells sorted from blood, sampled in a trial of the OX40 agonist ivuxolimab. The J gene is TRBJ1-2, the V gene TRBV7-9; 7 bases agree with TRBD1. The sequence came from an adult with an advanced solid tumor such as melanoma, head and neck, liver or kidney cancer. In DNA, the CDR3 is TGTGCCAGCAGCTTCGGGGACAGTGGAGCCTATGGCTACACCTTC. This encodes CASSFGDSGAYGYTF.